This T cell receptor beta chain came from a study of cytomegalovirus exposure and HLA in healthy donors. Whole-study results and caveats: Follow-up analysis found HLA locus-dependent TCR association rates, highest for DRB1 and lowest for HLA-C. There were several of the most significant clusters that appeared linked to common viral pathogens in a later analysis. Within an earlier analysis, most TCR beta V segments proved productive either about 90% or about 30% of the time.

Remarks on this clone: Its antigen is not known.

PCR primers comprised 60 Vbeta and 13 Jbeta primers. Generated by immunoSEQ multiplex PCR, the TCRdb table keeps only in-frame clones and is missing some. This sample has more than 70,000 clones, with under 85% found just once. J was trimmed by 1 base and V by 7 bases; bases with no gene match: 7. CDR3 length equals 14 residues. Germline values: CDR1 SNHLY, CDR2 FYNNEI. Source material: PBMCs. The origin of this receptor is a boy between 10 and 17 years old in good health and CMV-seronegative. V gene TRBV2 combines with J gene TRBJ2-7, with 7 bases matching TRBD1. DNA for the CDR3: TGTGCCAGCACCGGGACAGTTACTTCCTACGAGCAGTACTTC. Residues: CASTGTVTSYEQYF.